The 16 T cell receptor beta chains below all came from one sample that was sequenced in a study of cytomegalovirus exposure and HLA in healthy donors. Produced via immunoSEQ multiplex PCR; TCRdb's table is partial and in-frame only. The sample has about 150,000 clones; about 86% are singletons. Sample: PBMCs. Receptors were obtained from a young man in good health and CMV-seropositive.

As concerns this clone: Other DNA sequences from this sample encode an identical CDR3 as well. The gene calls are TRBV6-5 and TRBJ1-5, with a weak D call TRBD1 (5 bases). Germline V gene data show CDR1 as MNHEY and CDR2 as SVGAGI. Trimming took off 0 bases at V and 4 bases at J, with 7 bases between the two ends. The CDR3 has 14 amino acids. CDR3 DNA sequence: TGTGCCAGCAGTTACTCGGGGGGTAATCAGCCCCAGCATTTT. It encodes CASSYSGGNQPQHF.

The rearrangement joins TRBV7-3 to TRBJ2-2, with 9 bases fitting TRBD2. The ends lost 0 bases at V and 7 bases at J; junction bases unmatched: 6. Germline V gives CDR1 SGHTA, CDR2 FQGTGA. This CDR3 comprises 16 residues. The CDR3 bases are TGTGCCAGCAGCTTAACTAGCGGGGGAAAGAGCGGGGAGCTGTTTTTT. Encoded protein: CASSLTSGGKSGELFF.

The V and J genes are TRBV27 and TRBJ2-5; 7 bases are shared with TRBD2. J lost 5 bases, V lost 6 bases, and 12 bases had no gene match. Germline V CDR1 and CDR2: MNHEY, SMNVEV (reference sequence). The CDR3 is made up of 15 amino acids. For the CDR3, the DNA is TGTGCCAGCAGGAGGGAGGGGAGGGGAGAGGAGACCCAGTACTTC. Translated, it gives CASRREGRGEETQYF.

V usage is TRBV11-3 and J usage is TRBJ2-1; 9 bases are a match to TRBD1. Germline values: CDR1 SGHNT, CDR2 YENEEA. CDR3 size: 16 residues. V lost 0 bases and J lost 2; bases outside the gene matches: 2. The CDR3 nucleotides are TGTGCCAGCAGCTTAGATGGGGACAGGGCCTACAATGAGCAGTTCTTC. Its translation: CASSLDGDRAYNEQFF.

This clone came up once. The chain couples TRBV7-3 to TRBJ2-7; 8 bases map to TRBD2. The CDR3 has 14 residues. The J segment lost 6 bases and the V segment lost 3 bases, leaving 7 bases of the junction unmatched. Looked up from germline, CDR1 is SGHTA and CDR2 is FQGTGA. CDR3 DNA: TGTGCCAGCAGCTTCGGGACTAGTAGGAGCGAGCAGTACTTC. Translating it yields CASSFGTSRSEQYF.

The V call is TRBV19, the J call TRBJ2-3, with D possibly being TRBD2 (5 bases). Trimming removed 3 bases from V and 3 bases from J, with 13 bases in between. Germline CDR1 is LNHDA and CDR2 is SQIVND (reference sequence). The CDR3 is 15 amino acids. CDR3 region: CASSISGRRTDTQYF. CDR3 DNA: TGTGCCAGTAGTATTTCTGGGAGACGAACAGATACGCAGTATTTT.

The V gene is TRBV6-1, the J gene TRBJ2-7; the match to TRBD1 covers 9 bases. The CDR3 has 15 residues. Germline CDR1 MNHNS, CDR2 SASEGT. V dropped 4 bases and J dropped 6; count of bases not matched to a gene: 10. The CDR3 sequence is CASSGRTGEGGEQYF. CDR3 bases: TGTGCCAGCAGTGGTAGGACAGGGGAAGGTGGCGAGCAGTACTTC.

This sequence joins TRBV7-2 and TRBJ2-5; D gene ambiguous. The germline CDR1 and CDR2 sequences are SGHTA and FQGNSA. The length of the CDR3 is 14 residues. With 2 bases removed from V and 2 bases from J, the gap between germline ends came to 9 bases. CDR3 bases: TGTGCCAGCAGCTTATATGGTAGTCAAGAGACCCAGTACTTC. This encodes CASSLYGSQETQYF.

This chain joins TRBV27 and TRBJ1-4; D is undetermined. The CDR3 extends over 12 amino acids. From germline, CDR1 is MNHEY and CDR2 SMNVEV (reference sequence). V lost 6 bases and J 10 bases, leaving 12 bases between the germline ends. In nucleotides, the CDR3 is TGTGCCAGCAGCTCACGGGTCGGAAAACTGTTTTTT. Translating gives CASSSRVGKLFF.

This chain uses TRBV7-2 with TRBJ1-5, with TRBD1 matching over 10 bases. Germline V gene sequence: CDR1 SGHTA, CDR2 FQGNSA. V dropped 1 base and J dropped 6; count of bases not matched to a gene: 3. The CDR3 length is 15 residues. The CDR3 region is CASSLGGQGGQPQHF. The CDR3 DNA reads as TGTGCCAGCAGCTTAGGCGGACAGGGGGGTCAGCCCCAGCATTTT.

The genes are TRBV4-3 and TRBJ1-4; 9 bases align to TRBD1. Germline-derived CDR1 and CDR2 are LGHNA and YSLEER. Trimming cost V 0 bases and J 6 bases; bases outside gene matches: 5. CDR3 length: 16 amino acids. The CDR3 here is CASSQDQGQGYEKLFF. As DNA, the CDR3 is TGCGCCAGCAGCCAAGATCAAGGACAGGGGTATGAAAAACTGTTTTTT.

Regarding this clone: One end of the junction is discordant with germline, which a read error may explain. The gene calls are TRBV15 and TRBJ2-7, with D tentatively TRBD2 (6 bases). The CDR3 length is 17 residues. Germline CDR1 is LNHNV and CDR2 is YYDKDF (reference sequence). CDR3: CATSRDGKVGSSHEQYF. CDR3 DNA: TGTGCCACCAGCAGAGATGGTAAGGTCGGGAGCTCCCACGAGCAGTACTTC.

The CDR3 region is CSARGPQRPYF. The CDR3 nucleotides read TGCAGTGCTAGAGGGCCCCAACGCCCGTACTTC. This sequence joins TRBV20-1 and TRBJ2-7; D not certain. The CDR3 consists of 11 residues. Germline-derived CDR1 and CDR2 are DFQATT and SNEGSKA (reference sequence). The ends were cut back, 1 base at V and 12 bases at J, with 13 bases in the middle.

V usage is TRBV6-5 and J usage is TRBJ1-2, with D possibly TRBD1 on 5 matching bases. Trimming removed 6 bases at V and 4 bases at J, with 18 bases between. The CDR3 sequence is 15 residues long. CDR1 and CDR2 from the germline V gene are MNHEY and SVGAGI. In DNA, the CDR3 is TGTGCCAGCAGCCTCTCGGCAGGGAAAAGCTATGGCTACACCTTC. Translation gives CASSLSAGKSYGYTF.

The V call is TRBV7-3, the J call TRBJ2-1, with D unclear. The CDR3 contains 15 residues. The germline V gene has CDR1 SGHTA and CDR2 FQGTGA. V was pared by 5 bases and J by 0 bases, with 11 bases between. This CDR3 is CASSRGTSSYNEQFF. Written as DNA, the CDR3 is TGTGCCAGCAGCCGAGGTACCAGCTCCTACAATGAGCAGTTCTTC.

A few counts support this clone. The CDR3, as DNA: TGTGCCAGCAGTGATGTCAGGGGCTACGAGCAGTACTTC. It encodes CASSDVRGYEQYF. The rearrangement links TRBV2 to TRBJ2-7, with D possibly TRBD1 on 6 matching bases. The germline V and J ends were trimmed by 3 bases and 3 bases, with 9 bases remaining between them. Germline CDR1 reads SNHLY; CDR2 reads FYNNEI. CDR3 length: 13 amino acids.